Each of the 30 T cell receptor beta chains below was sequenced from the same sample in a study of regulatory T cells in long-lasting Graves disease. For TCR beta, libraries came from iRepertoire HTBI primers and Arm-PCR of CDR3 regions. TCRdb reprocessed the multiplex PCR reads with MiXCR, giving one entry per CDR3 protein. This sample has fewer than 450,000 distinct CDR3 sequences; 20% to 30% occur once, and the top ten carry over 25%. Time point: persistent/refractory GD, antithyroid drugs over 5 years with positive TRAb. RNA extracted from PBMCs served as the sequencing template. Sample: peripheral blood mononuclear cells (PBMCs), taken when the disease was refractory, from a patient treated with antithyroid drugs. These TCRs come from a female donor with Graves disease.

CDR3 in amino acids: CASREGVQNTGELFF. In DNA form, the CDR3 reads TGCGCCAGCAGAGAGGGGGTCCAGAACACCGGGGAGCTGTTTTTT. This chain links TRBV5-1 with TRBJ2-2; D may be TRBD1 (6 bases). Per the germline V gene, CDR1 is SGHRS and CDR2 is YFSETQ. CDR3 length: 15 amino acids. V was trimmed by 5 bases and J by 1 base, leaving 12 bases between them.

The rearrangement links TRBV12-3 or TRBV12-4 to TRBJ2-1, with 8 positions matching TRBD1. This CDR3 has 15 residues. V shed 1 base, J shed 4 bases, and the junction held 3 bases outside the gene matches. For the CDR3, the DNA is TGTGCCAGCAGTTTAGGAGACAGGGGATACAATGAGCAGTTCTTC. Translating gives CASSLGDRGYNEQFF.

The chain carries TRBV7-9 and TRBJ1-1; no clear D. CDR3 size: 13 residues. V dropped 1 base and J dropped 4 bases, with 7 bases sitting between them. Looked up from germline, CDR1 is SEHNR and CDR2 is FQNEAQ (reference sequence). CDR3 in DNA: TGTGCCAGCAGCTTAGACCTGGGCACTGAAGCTTTCTTT. As protein: CASSLDLGTEAFF.

This clonotype was observed many times. V and J are TRBV27 and TRBJ1-1; D possibly corresponds to TRBD1 (5 bases). The CDR3 covers 15 residues. Between the trimmed V and J ends, which lost 1 base and 1 base, there was a span of 10 bases. Per germline, CDR1 MNHEY and CDR2 SMNVEV (reference sequence). The CDR3 bases are TGTGCCAGCAGTTTATATCCAGGGCAGAACACTGAAGCTTTCTTT. Its protein is CASSLYPGQNTEAFF.

This clonotype was recorded at least ten times. This chain uses TRBV3-1 with TRBJ2-5; D unresolved. Germline CDR1 and CDR2: LGHDT and YNNKEL (reference sequence). The CDR3 totals 12 residues. V was trimmed by 0 bases and J by 7 bases, leaving 6 bases between them. CDR3 amino acids: CASSQDLGTQYF. In DNA form, the CDR3 reads TGTGCCAGCAGCCAAGATCTGGGGACCCAGTACTTC.

This clonotype was observed at least ten times. CDR3 coding DNA: TGTGCCACCAGCAGAGATCAGGCTCGGAAGCAGTACTTC. Translation: CATSRDQARKQYF. The V gene is TRBV15, the J gene TRBJ2-7; D ambiguous. The CDR3 extends over 13 amino acids. V lost 0 bases to trimming and J lost 8 bases, with 11 bases between them. The V gene's germline CDR1 is LNHNV and CDR2 YYDKDF (reference sequence).

The chain couples TRBV20-1 to TRBJ2-2; perhaps TRBD2 as D (6 bases). Trimming took off 0 bases at V and 4 bases at J, with 15 bases between the two ends. This CDR3 is built from 16 residues. The germline gives CDR1 DFQATT, CDR2 SNEGSKA (reference sequence). The CDR3 region has the DNA TGCAGTGCTAGAGATTTCGGGCGGGGCGGCACCGGGGAGCTGTTTTTT. Translating it yields CSARDFGRGGTGELFF.

This chain joins TRBV5-1 and TRBJ1-5, with 8 positions matching TRBD1. The germline V gene encodes CDR1 SGHRS and CDR2 YFSETQ. V was pared by 5 bases and J by 7 bases, with 11 bases of the junction left unmatched. The CDR3 sequence is 15 residues long. The CDR3 sequence: CASSLEGQGGQPQHF. DNA for the CDR3: TGCGCCAGCAGTCTCGAAGGACAGGGAGGGCAGCCCCAGCATTTT.

The V call is TRBV7-9, the J call TRBJ1-2; TRBD1 is a possible D gene (5 bases). The V gene lost 7 bases and the J gene lost 0 bases, with 12 bases spanning the gap. The germline V gene has CDR1 SEHNR and CDR2 FQNEAQ (reference sequence). The CDR3 contains 14 residues. CDR3 in DNA: TGTGCCAGCAACCGGGACGTTACTAACTATGGCTACACCTTC. Amino acid sequence: CASNRDVTNYGYTF.

This clonotype was detected a few times. The genes are TRBV5-6 and TRBJ2-5; the D gene is possibly TRBD2 (5 bases). Trimming stripped 4 bases from V and 5 bases from J, with 18 bases between. CDR3 length equals 15 residues. From germline, CDR1 is SGHDT and CDR2 YYEEEE. For the CDR3, the DNA is TGTGCCAGCAGCCCCGTAGGTAGTCCGGGGGAGACCCAGTACTTC. Translation gives CASSPVGSPGETQYF.

Comment on this clonotype: A much larger clone lies one base from this, so it may be a read error. The chain combines TRBV6-5 with TRBJ2-7, with D tentatively TRBD2 (5 bases). The CDR3 loop spans 16 amino acids. Germline V gene sequence: CDR1 MNHEY, CDR2 SVGAGI. The CDR3 spells CTSSYGGRVRAHEQYF. The CDR3 DNA sequence: TGTACCAGCAGTTACGGAGGAAGGGTGAGGGCCCACGAGCAGTACTTC.

Points on this clonotype: A far larger clone is one base from this, pointing to a likely read error. The J gene is TRBJ1-1, the V gene TRBV28, with D possibly TRBD1 on 5 matching bases. Trimming left V 5 bases short and J 6 bases short, with 19 bases between. The germline CDR1 and CDR2 sequences are MDHEN and SYDVKM. This CDR3 has 15 amino acids. The CDR3 loop is CASSSGATLSAEAFF. The CDR3, as DNA: TGTGCCAGCAGTAGCGGGGCCACACTGTCCGCTGAAGCTTTCTTT.

The chain carries TRBV29-1 and TRBJ2-6; 7 bases align to TRBD1. V gave up 6 bases and J gave up 0 bases; unmatched junction bases: 11. Germline values: CDR1 SQVTM, CDR2 ANQGSEA. This CDR3 is built from 17 residues. In DNA form, the CDR3 reads TGCAGCGTGAGGAGCCGGGACAGCTACTCTGGGGCCAACGTCCTGACTTTC. Its translation is CSVRSRDSYSGANVLTF.

V and J are TRBV3-1 and TRBJ2-5; a possible D gene is TRBD1 (6 bases). CDR1 and CDR2 from the germline V gene are LGHDT and YNNKEL (reference sequence). The germline V and J ends were trimmed by 4 bases and 4 bases, with 13 bases remaining between them. CDR3 length: 14 amino acids. The CDR3 sequence: CASSRGQSRETQYF. In DNA form, the CDR3 reads TGTGCCAGCAGCCGAGGACAGTCTCGAGAGACCCAGTACTTC.

This chain uses TRBV29-1 with TRBJ2-7; 7 bases align to TRBD2. Germline assignment: CDR1 SQVTM and CDR2 ANQGSEA. The CDR3 has 15 amino acids. V dropped 4 bases and J dropped 0; count of bases not matched to a gene: 9. CDR3 residues: CSVGGASGPSYEQYF. The CDR3 DNA reads as TGCAGCGTTGGGGGCGCTAGCGGACCCTCCTACGAGCAGTACTTC.

This clonotype occurred many times. This chain connects TRBV6-5 to TRBJ2-7; D unclear. The CDR3 has 16 amino acids. Germline V gives CDR1 MNHEY, CDR2 SVGAGI. V lost 0 bases to trimming and J lost 3 bases, with 15 bases between them. CDR3 region: CASSYSIIGDVYEQYF. CDR3 bases: TGTGCCAGCAGTTACTCGATCATCGGAGACGTCTACGAGCAGTACTTC.

This chain connects TRBV6-1 to TRBJ1-5, with no clear D. This CDR3 region has 15 residues. CDR1 MNHNS and CDR2 SASEGT come from the germline V gene. V was shortened by 8 bases and J by 3 bases, with 17 bases between the two germline ends. This CDR3 is CASDWIVLPNQPQHF. The CDR3 DNA is TGTGCCAGCGACTGGATCGTGCTTCCCAATCAGCCCCAGCATTTT.

The J gene is TRBJ2-2, the V gene TRBV19; 11 nucleotides line up with TRBD2. CDR1 is LNHDA and CDR2 is SQIVND in the germline V gene (reference sequence). CDR3 length: 14 amino acids. J lost 3 bases, V lost 10 bases, and 4 bases had no gene match. The CDR3 sequence: CATGTSGYTGELFF. In DNA form, the CDR3 reads TGTGCCACCGGGACTAGCGGCTACACCGGGGAGCTGTTTTTT. Filled out from reference TRBV19 and TRBJ2-2, the complete variable domain reads DGGITQSPKYLFRKEGQNVTLSCEQNLNHDAMYWYRQDPGQGLRLIYYSQIVNDFQKGDIAEGYSVSREKKESFPLTVTSAQKNPTAFYLCATGTSGYTGELFFGEGSRLTVL.

This rearrangement joins TRBV30 to TRBJ1-2; D is unclear. There are 13 residues in the CDR3. Trimming took off 3 bases at V and 8 bases at J, with 16 bases between the two ends. Germline V CDR1 and CDR2: GTSNPN, SVGIG (reference sequence). Here the CDR3 DNA reads TGTGCCTGGAGCCCCATCGTTTCATTAGGCTACACCTTC. Amino acids: CAWSPIVSLGYTF. Combining the CDR3 with reference TRBV30 and TRBJ1-2 gives the whole variable domain SQTIHQWPATLVQPVGSPLSLECTVEGTSNPNLYWYRQAAGRGLQLLFYSVGIGQISSEVPQNLSASRPQDRQFILSSKKLLLSDSGFYLCAWSPIVSLGYTFGSGTRLTVV.

With regard to this clonotype: One end of the junction fails to match germline, which may point to a read error. The V and J genes are TRBV7-3 and TRBJ2-2; D is perhaps TRBD1 (6 bases). The germline V gene has CDR1 SGHTA and CDR2 FQGTGA. This CDR3 is built from 13 residues. Here the CDR3 DNA reads TGTGCCAGCAGCGAACAGGGCACCGGGAAGCTGTTTTTT. Translation gives CASSEQGTGKLFF.

Ten or more counts support this clonotype. The V call is TRBV28, the J call TRBJ2-2; D might be TRBD2 (6 bases). The V gene lost 2 bases and the J gene lost 6 bases, with 10 bases spanning the gap. CDR1 and CDR2 from the germline V gene are MDHEN and SYDVKM. There are 14 residues in the CDR3. CDR3 loop: CASSLPGTSGELFF. CDR3 nucleotide sequence: TGTGCCAGCAGTTTACCCGGGACTTCCGGGGAGCTGTTTTTT. The whole variable domain, filled in from reference TRBV28 and TRBJ2-2, reads DVKVTQSSRYLVKRTGEKVFLECVQDMDHENMFWYRQDPGLGLRLIYFSYDVKMKEKGDIPEGYSVSREKKERFSLILESASTNQTSMYLCASSLPGTSGELFFGEGSRLTVL.

There are a few counts of this clonotype. J is TRBJ1-1 and V is TRBV14; the D is unclear. Per germline, CDR1 SGHDN and CDR2 FVKESK. V shed 5 bases and J shed 3 bases, with 16 bases lying between them. The CDR3 length is 15 residues. CDR3 residues: CASSDIYGSDTEAFF. CDR3 sequence (DNA): TGTGCCAGCAGCGACATATACGGATCGGACACTGAAGCTTTCTTT.

This clonotype came up a few times. J is TRBJ2-2 and V is TRBV28; D ambiguous. The germline gives CDR1 MDHEN, CDR2 SYDVKM. Trimming shortened V by 7 bases and J by 4 bases, and 13 bases separated the two germline ends. The CDR3 has 14 amino acids. DNA for the CDR3: TGTGCCAGCAAAACGGCCGAGACCACCGGGGAGCTGTTTTTT. Amino acids: CASKTAETTGELFF.

The V call is TRBV20-1, the J call TRBJ2-5; possible D gene TRBD2, 6 bases. The germline V gene has CDR1 DFQATT and CDR2 SNEGSKA (reference sequence). The CDR3 is 13 amino acids. Trimming took off 7 bases at V and 3 bases at J, with 15 bases between the two ends. CDR3: CSVLGPSEETQYF. DNA for the CDR3: TGCAGTGTTTTAGGTCCTAGCGAAGAGACCCAGTACTTC.

This clonotype has only a few counts. The rearrangement joins TRBV6-1 to TRBJ1-1, with 7 bases that match TRBD1. Germline V lookup: CDR1 MNHNS, CDR2 SASEGT. J lost 0 bases, V lost 10 bases, and 11 bases had no gene match. This CDR3 region has 15 residues. The CDR3 loop reads CATAKGQTLNTEAFF. The DNA of the CDR3 is TGTGCCACCGCAAAGGGACAGACCTTGAACACTGAAGCTTTCTTT.

The sample holds a few counts of this clonotype. The genes are TRBV7-9 and TRBJ1-3, with D tentatively TRBD1 (5 bases). V lost 4 bases and J lost 0, with 10 bases in between. CDR1 and CDR2 from the germline V gene are SEHNR and FQNEAQ (reference sequence). This CDR3 is built from 15 residues. The CDR3 region has the DNA TGTGCCAGCAGCTCCACAGGCCTCTCTGGAAACACCATATATTTT. This sequence encodes CASSSTGLSGNTIYF.

This clonotype has a handful of counts. The V call is TRBV5-6, the J call TRBJ2-1, with 11 bases aligning to TRBD2. CDR1 is SGHDT and CDR2 is YYEEEE in the germline V gene. Unmatched junction bases numbered 5, after V lost 4 bases and J lost 5 bases. This CDR3 has 15 amino acids. The CDR3 here is CASSQGLAGHNEQFF. The CDR3, as DNA: TGTGCCAGCAGCCAAGGACTAGCGGGTCACAATGAGCAGTTCTTC.

The chain has TRBV6-1 and TRBJ1-5; D is uncertain. The V gene lost 5 bases and the J gene lost 0 bases, with 14 bases spanning the gap. Germline values: CDR1 MNHNS, CDR2 SASEGT. The length of the CDR3 is 16 residues. This CDR3 is CASSPLLRSSNQPQHF. The DNA for the CDR3 is TGTGCCAGCAGTCCCCTGTTGCGGAGTAGCAATCAGCCCCAGCATTTT.

J is TRBJ1-4 and V is TRBV19, with D unclear. In germline, CDR1 is LNHDA, CDR2 SQIVND (reference sequence). This CDR3 spans 14 amino acids. Deletions cut 3 bases from V and 2 bases from J, with 7 bases between. The DNA for the CDR3 is TGTGCCAGTAGTATTCCGGGCACTAATGAAAAACTGTTTTTT. It is translated as CASSIPGTNEKLFF.

This clonotype was seen repeatedly, ten times or more. This chain connects TRBV20-1 to TRBJ2-5, with 11 bases fitting TRBD2. This CDR3 comprises 15 residues. The V gene end was trimmed by 4 bases and the J gene end by 2 bases; junction bases not matched to a gene: 6. Per the germline V gene, CDR1 is DFQATT and CDR2 is SNEGSKA (reference sequence). As DNA, the CDR3 is TGCAGTGCTAAAAAACTAGCGGGAGCACAAGAGACCCAGTACTTC. Encoded protein: CSAKKLAGAQETQYF.